The 5 T cell receptor beta chains below come from one sample, sequenced in a study of T-cell reconstitution after alpha-beta-depleted transplantation in children. Preparing the TCRbeta library involved the use of unique molecular identifiers. TCRdb reanalysed the PCR reads using MiXCR and keeps one entry per CDR3 protein. The sample has 250,000 to 300,000 distinct CDR3 sequences, over 9.5% seen once. Here the sequenced sample was PBMCs, taken before TCRalphabeta/CD19-depleted stem cell transplant. These receptors were collected from a boy less than two years old with acute myeloid leukemia, due to receive a stem cell transplant.

This clonotype has at least ten counts. This chain links TRBV6-2 or TRBV6-3 with TRBJ1-1, with 9 positions matching TRBD1. The CDR3 is made up of 16 amino acids. Germline loops: CDR1 MNHEY, CDR2 SVGEGT. Trimming cost V 9 bases and J 1 base; bases outside gene matches: 12. This CDR3 is CASARGQGLSNTEAFF. CDR3 DNA sequence: TGTGCCAGTGCGAGGGGACAGGGACTTTCGAACACTGAAGCTTTCTTT.

As to this clonotype: A much larger clone sits a single nucleotide away, making a read error possible. The DNA is left out, because the CDR3 cannot be placed on it with certainty; the CDR3 is given as TCRdb lists it. The rearrangement uses TRBV12-3 or TRBV12-4 and TRBJ1-1. The CDR3 is 14 residues long, ends included. The CDR3 here is CASILGQGGAEAFF.

This clonotype was detected ten times or more. This chain uses TRBV4-2 with TRBJ1-2; D not resolved. V was shortened by 4 bases and J by 2 bases, with 23 bases between the two germline ends. The CDR3 is made up of 18 amino acids. From germline, CDR1 is LGHNA and CDR2 YNFKEQ. The CDR3 bases are TGTGCCAGCAGCCCGATCCCTTTCGAGAGCTTAAAGAACTATGGCTACACCTTC. Translation gives CASSPIPFESLKNYGYTF.

The genes are TRBV19 and TRBJ2-6; maybe TRBD2 (7 bases). The CDR3 runs to 15 residues. The V and J ends lost 4 bases and 4 bases respectively, with 11 bases between them. The germline V gene encodes CDR1 LNHDA and CDR2 SQIVND (reference sequence). The CDR3 DNA reads TGTGCCAGTAGTAAGGGGGGGCCCGGGGCCAACGTCCTGACTTTC. It encodes CASSKGGPGANVLTF.

Comment on this clonotype: A much larger clone lies a single base off, so this may be a read error. The chain joins TRBV9 to TRBJ1-4, with unresolved D. V lost 1 base to trimming and J lost 8 bases, with 6 bases between them. The germline V gene has CDR1 SGDLS and CDR2 YYNGEE. This CDR3 comprises 12 residues. For the CDR3, the DNA is TGTGCCAGCAGCGTACCCGGGGAAAAACTGTTTTTT. Amino acid sequence: CASSVPGEKLFF.